This passage covers 18 T cell receptor beta chains from one sample sequenced in a study of blood T cells in healthy people across ages. For the second PCR, which ran for about 7 to 11 cycles, a sample-barcoded 5' primer and a J-beta primer mix were used. TCRdb processed the 5' RACE reads anew with MiXCR; each CDR3 protein has one entry. The repertoire holds about a million distinct CDR3 sequences, with around two fifths as singletons. The sample comprised blood. Source of these receptors: a young man in good health.

In nucleotides, the CDR3 is TGTGCCAGCAGTGCTGTGGGGAGTGGCACTGAAGCTTTCTTT. Translation: CASSAVGSGTEAFF. V usage is TRBV2 and J usage is TRBJ1-1, with unresolved D. CDR3 length: 14 residues. The ends were cut back, 4 bases at V and 4 bases at J, with 13 bases in the middle. Germline CDR1 is SNHLY and CDR2 is FYNNEI. The full variable domain, with the rest looked up from reference TRBV2 and TRBJ1-1, is EPEVTQTPSHQVTQMGQEVILRCVPISNHLYFYWYRQILGQKVEFLVSFYNNEISEKSEIFDDQFSVERPDGSNFTLKIRSTKLEDSAMYFCASSAVGSGTEAFFGQGTRLTVV.

The chain employs TRBV2 and TRBJ1-1; no reliable D call. Trimming took 0 bases from V and 1 from J, leaving 9 bases between them. CDR3 size: 15 residues. Germline CDR1 reads SNHLY; CDR2 reads FYNNEI. CDR3 protein: CASSEARRRNTEAFF. The CDR3, as DNA: TGTGCCAGCAGTGAAGCGCGGCGGAGGAACACTGAAGCTTTCTTT.

This clonotype is a singleton in its sample. A much bigger clone sits one base away, suggesting this may be a read error. The rearrangement uses TRBV12-3 or TRBV12-4 and TRBJ2-5, with D possibly TRBD1 on 6 matching bases. The CDR3 runs to 13 residues. Trimming cost V 6 bases and J 11 bases, with 19 bases left between them. CDR3 loop: CASRPTGLNEQYF. The DNA of the CDR3 is TGTGCCAGCAGACCCACAGGGCTCAATGAGCAGTACTTC.

This clonotype was seen more than once but under ten times. V usage is TRBV7-9 and J usage is TRBJ1-1; D is unclear. CDR1 and CDR2 from the germline V gene are SEHNR and FQNEAQ (reference sequence). The CDR3 contains 12 residues. V lost 2 bases and J lost 10, with 11 bases in between. The CDR3 DNA reads TGTGCCAGCAGCTTATCTCGACCTGGAGCTTTCTTT. This encodes CASSLSRPGAFF.

The V gene is TRBV4-1, the J gene TRBJ2-2, with D uncertain. CDR3 length: 13 residues. Germline-derived CDR1 and CDR2 are MGHRA and YSYEKL. Trimming pared 2 bases from V and 5 bases from J, leaving 6 bases between. The CDR3 sequence is CASSQIGTGELFF. Here the CDR3 DNA reads TGCGCCAGCAGCCAAATAGGAACCGGGGAGCTGTTTTTT.

This clonotype was counted only a few times. The genes are TRBV3-1 and TRBJ2-5; D not resolved. Germline V gene data show CDR1 as LGHDT and CDR2 as YNNKEL (reference sequence). This CDR3 has 13 residues. Trimming took 0 bases from V and 11 from J, leaving 13 bases between them. The CDR3 region is CASSQDRLSEQYF. The CDR3 coding sequence is TGTGCCAGCAGCCAAGATCGGCTTTCTGAGCAGTACTTC.

The rearrangement links TRBV20-1 to TRBJ2-5; TRBD1 matches 9 bases. The J call is doubtful: the DNA matches TRBJ2-7 better. Germline V gene lookup returns CDR1 DFQATT and CDR2 SNEGSKA (reference sequence). CDR3 size: 12 residues. The CDR3 DNA is TGCAGTGCTAGGGACAGGGGCCACGAGCAGTACTTC. As protein: CSARDRGHEQYF.

The chain has TRBV20-1 and TRBJ2-7; 9 positions agree with TRBD1. From germline, CDR1 is DFQATT and CDR2 SNEGSKA (reference sequence). The J segment lost 3 bases and the V segment lost 1 base, leaving 4 bases of the junction unmatched. There are 14 residues in the CDR3. This CDR3 reads CSARGTGDFYEQYF. CDR3 DNA sequence: TGCAGTGCTAGAGGGACAGGGGATTTCTACGAGCAGTACTTC.

In this sample, this clonotype turned up a few times. The chain joins TRBV6-2 or TRBV6-3 to TRBJ2-7; tentative D call: TRBD1 (6 bases). V was pared by 6 bases and J by 1 base, with 10 bases between. In germline, CDR1 is MNHEY, CDR2 SVGEGT. There are 13 residues in the CDR3. The CDR3 spells CASRKGQSYEQYF. The DNA of the CDR3 is TGTGCCAGCAGAAAGGGACAATCCTACGAGCAGTACTTC.

This clonotype has just a few counts. The chain combines TRBV20-1 with TRBJ1-1; maybe TRBD1 (5 bases). The germline gives CDR1 DFQATT, CDR2 SNEGSKA (reference sequence). Deletions cut 6 bases from V and 10 bases from J, with 18 bases between. CDR3 length equals 12 residues. The chain's CDR3 is CSAEQAALGAFF. The DNA of the CDR3 is TGCAGTGCGGAACAGGCGGCCCTCGGAGCTTTCTTT.

The J gene is TRBJ1-2, the V gene TRBV29-1; tentatively, D is TRBD1 (5 bases). V lost 0 bases, J lost 10 bases, and 18 bases lay in between. The germline V gene encodes CDR1 SQVTM and CDR2 ANQGSEA. CDR3 length: 14 residues. The CDR3 region has the DNA TGCAGCGTTGAAGATAGGCGGGAGAGGGACGACTACACCTTC. This gives the protein CSVEDRRERDDYTF.

The V call is TRBV20-1, the J call TRBJ2-7, with 7 positions matching TRBD2. Germline V gene lookup returns CDR1 DFQATT and CDR2 SNEGSKA (reference sequence). The CDR3 is made up of 13 amino acids. V lost 6 bases, J lost 6 bases, and 11 bases stayed unmatched. For the CDR3, the DNA is TGCAGTGCAAAGAATGTAAGGGAGGGCGAGCAGTACTTC. The encoded protein is CSAKNVREGEQYF.

The chain has TRBV7-9 and TRBJ1-5; D gene uncertain. The CDR3 loop spans 14 amino acids. V shed 4 bases and J shed 2 bases, with 9 bases lying between them. Germline loops: CDR1 SEHNR, CDR2 FQNEAQ (reference sequence). The CDR3 region is CASSSSSGNQPQHF. CDR3 coding DNA: TGTGCCAGCAGCTCATCCAGTGGCAATCAGCCCCAGCATTTT.

This clonotype was detected only a few times. The V call is TRBV6-5, the J call TRBJ1-5; TRBD1 might be the D (5 bases). From germline, CDR1 is MNHEY and CDR2 SVGAGI. Trimming took 0 bases from V and 6 from J, leaving 9 bases between them. The CDR3 sequence is 14 residues long. CDR3 sequence: CASSYSSGFQPQHF. The CDR3 bases are TGTGCCAGCAGTTACTCTTCAGGGTTTCAGCCCCAGCATTTT.

The V call is TRBV20-1, the J call TRBJ1-5; D is perhaps TRBD1 (6 bases). The CDR3 has 13 residues. The V and J ends lost 5 bases and 4 bases respectively, with 12 bases between them. Germline V CDR1 and CDR2: DFQATT, SNEGSKA (reference sequence). CDR3 nucleotide sequence: TGCAGTGCTCCCCGGGACATAAATCAGCCCCAGCATTTT. Translation gives CSAPRDINQPQHF.

J is TRBJ2-7 and V is TRBV20-1, with 8 bases that match TRBD1. V was pared by 6 bases and J by 0 bases, with 7 bases of the junction left unmatched. There are 14 residues in the CDR3. The germline CDR1 and CDR2 sequences are DFQATT and SNEGSKA (reference sequence). The CDR3 sequence is CSARTGRNSYEQYF. CDR3 nucleotide sequence: TGCAGTGCGCGGACAGGGAGAAACTCCTACGAGCAGTACTTC.

The chain has TRBV4-2 and TRBJ1-2; no firm D call. The CDR3 contains 15 residues. V was pared by 0 bases and J by 0 bases, with 8 bases between. The germline V gene has CDR1 LGHNA and CDR2 YNFKEQ. The CDR3 region is CASSQDRHTNYGYTF. The CDR3 region has the DNA TGTGCCAGCAGCCAAGATCGACATACTAACTATGGCTACACCTTC.

The rearrangement joins TRBV5-1 to TRBJ1-5; unclear D gene. This CDR3 region has 14 residues. Trimming left V 2 bases short and J 6 bases short, with 12 bases between. The germline gives CDR1 SGHRS, CDR2 YFSETQ. This CDR3 reads CASSFGELGQPQHF. DNA for the CDR3: TGCGCCAGCAGCTTTGGGGAATTAGGTCAGCCCCAGCATTTT.